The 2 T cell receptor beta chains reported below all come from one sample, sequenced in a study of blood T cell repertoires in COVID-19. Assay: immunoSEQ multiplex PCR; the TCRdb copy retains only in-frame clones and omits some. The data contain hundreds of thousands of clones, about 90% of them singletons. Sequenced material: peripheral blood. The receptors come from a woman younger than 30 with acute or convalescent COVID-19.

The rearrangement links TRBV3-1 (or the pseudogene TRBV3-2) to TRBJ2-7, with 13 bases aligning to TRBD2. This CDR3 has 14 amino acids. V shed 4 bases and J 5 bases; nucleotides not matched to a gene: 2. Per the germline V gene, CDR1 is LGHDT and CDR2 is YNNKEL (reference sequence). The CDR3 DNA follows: TGTGCCAGCAGCCTACTAGCGGGGGGGCACGAGCAGTACTTC. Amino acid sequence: CASSLLAGGHEQYF.

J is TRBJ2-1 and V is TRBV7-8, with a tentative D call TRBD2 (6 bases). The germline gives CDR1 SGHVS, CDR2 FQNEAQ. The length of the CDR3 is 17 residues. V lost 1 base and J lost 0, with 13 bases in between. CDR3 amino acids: CASSLGGDGSSYNEQFF. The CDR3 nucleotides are TGTGCCAGCAGCTTAGGGGGAGACGGGAGCTCCTACAATGAGCAGTTCTTC.